The present T cell receptor beta chain was sequenced within a study of T cell responses to AZD1222 COVID-19 vaccine. Points from the study as a whole: Unmutated variant regions are reportedly the target of nearly half of TCRs that are spike-specific. Along spike, vaccine-associated CD4 TCRs were found throughout, with dominance at 160-218 and 743-854. Baseline antibody screening turned up just five to seven seropositive AZD1222 recipients.

As concerns this clone: The antigen is undetermined.

Second-dose recipients at about 4 or about 12 weeks were treated as one pooled group. Sequencing used immunoSEQ multiplex PCR; TCRdb keeps in-frame clones, though not all of them. The sample shows roughly 100,000 clones, roughly 91% of them seen only once. Germline CDR1 SQVTM, CDR2 ANQGSEA. Trimming removed 1 base from V and 3 bases from J, with 16 bases in between. The CDR3 runs to 15 residues. The TCR comes from an adult who received the AZD1222 COVID-19 vaccine. This chain links TRBV29-1 with TRBJ2-7; the D call may be TRBD1 or TRBD2 (5 bases each). The sequences come from peripheral blood, collected 28 days after the second AZD1222 dose. CDR3 bases: TGCAGCGTTGAAGGGGACGTAAAACGGGGCTACGAGCAGTACTTC. Its translation is CSVEGDVKRGYEQYF.